Listed here are 25 T cell receptor beta chains from one sample, sequenced in a study of cytomegalovirus exposure and HLA in healthy donors. PCR primers comprised 60 Vbeta and 13 Jbeta primers. TCRdb's table, derived via immunoSEQ multiplex PCR, lists solely in-frame clones and lacks some. The sample lists around 63,000 clones; approximately 79% were seen once. Sequences were obtained from PBMCs. These receptors were collected from a woman aged 25 to 39 in good health and CMV-seronegative.

The chain employs TRBV5-1 and TRBJ1-1; the D is unclear. Germline CDR1 reads SGHRS; CDR2 reads YFSETQ. The V end was cut by 0 bases, the J end by 3 bases, with 9 bases between. The CDR3 runs 14 residues. The CDR3 DNA sequence: TGCGCCAGCAGCTTGGATGGAGGGCACACTGAAGCTTTCTTT. Translation gives CASSLDGGHTEAFF. Full variable domain (rest looked up from reference TRBV5-1 and TRBJ1-1): KAGVTQTPRYLIKTRGQQVTLSCSPISGHRSVSWYQQTPGQGLQFLFEYFSETQRNKGNFPGRFSGRQFSNSRSEMNVSTLELGDSALYLCASSLDGGHTEAFFGQGTRLTVV.

The chain links TRBV18 to TRBJ2-6; 8 nucleotides agree with TRBD1. Germline assignment: CDR1 KGHSH and CDR2 LQKENI. The CDR3 has 20 residues. The junction had 12 bases not matched to a gene; V was cut back by 2 bases and J by 0 bases. CDR3 amino acids: CASSPILAGGFISGANVLTF. CDR3 sequence (DNA): TGTGCCAGCTCACCAATTCTGGCAGGGGGCTTTATCTCTGGGGCCAACGTCCTGACTTTC.

CDR3 in DNA: TGCAGCGTTAAATGGGCAGGGGAAAGCTCCTACAATGAGCAGTTCTTC. It is translated as CSVKWAGESSYNEQFF. The chain recombines TRBV29-1 with TRBJ2-1; TRBD1 might be the D (6 bases). Germline CDR1 SQVTM, CDR2 ANQGSEA. V shed 5 bases and J shed 0 bases, with 17 bases lying between them. The CDR3 is made up of 16 amino acids.

This chain joins TRBV5-4 and TRBJ2-2; 7 bases align to TRBD1. Per germline, CDR1 SGHNT and CDR2 YYREEE (reference sequence). The CDR3 totals 16 residues. V lost 2 bases, J lost 0 bases, and 4 bases stayed unmatched. DNA for the CDR3: TGTGCCAGCAGCTTTTCCAGGGGGTCGAACACCGGGGAGCTGTTTTTT. As protein: CASSFSRGSNTGELFF. Looking up the rest from reference TRBV5-4 and TRBJ2-2 gives the full variable domain: ETGVTQSPTHLIKTRGQQVTLRCSSQSGHNTVSWYQQALGQGPQFIFQYYREEENGRGNFPPRFSGLQFPNYSSELNVNALELDDSALYLCASSFSRGSNTGELFFGEGSRLTVL.

V usage is TRBV15 and J usage is TRBJ1-1; D call uncertain. Germline loops: CDR1 LNHNV, CDR2 YYDKDF (reference sequence). Trimming cost V 0 bases and J 7 bases, with 3 bases left between them. The CDR3 has 11 amino acids. The CDR3 sequence: CATSRDREAFF. The CDR3 DNA reads TGTGCCACCAGCAGAGATCGTGAAGCTTTCTTT.

The chain joins TRBV18 to TRBJ1-2; D possibly corresponds to TRBD1 (6 bases). Trimming took off 6 bases at V and 0 bases at J, with 29 bases between the two ends. The germline CDR1 and CDR2 sequences are KGHSH and LQKENI. The CDR3 is 20 amino acids. The CDR3 DNA reads TGTGCCAGCTCCTTGATATACCCCGCAACGCAAGGACAGACTAACTATGGCTACACCTTC. Amino acid sequence: CASSLIYPATQGQTNYGYTF. Together with reference TRBV18 and TRBJ1-2, the CDR3 gives the full variable domain: NAGVMQNPRHLVRRRGQEARLRCSPMKGHSHVYWYRQLPEEGLKFMVYLQKENIIDESGMPKERFSAEFPKEGPSILRIQQVVRGDSAAYFCASSLIYPATQGQTNYGYTFGSGTRLTVV.

The V gene is TRBV27, the J gene TRBJ2-1; no firm D call. Germline V lookup: CDR1 MNHEY, CDR2 SMNVEV (reference sequence). With 4 bases removed from V and 0 bases from J, the gap between germline ends came to 10 bases. The CDR3 runs 15 residues. This chain's CDR3 is CASSYGPSSYNEQFF. The CDR3 bases are TGTGCCAGCAGTTACGGTCCTAGCTCCTACAATGAGCAGTTCTTC.

This clone was seen once. The rearrangement uses TRBV5-5 and TRBJ1-2; D is undetermined. Germline CDR1 is SGHKS and CDR2 is YYEKEE (reference sequence). This CDR3 has 16 residues. V was pared by 0 bases and J by 0 bases, with 12 bases between. The CDR3: CASSLAPVRSNYGYTF. CDR3 nucleotide sequence: TGTGCCAGCAGCTTGGCCCCTGTCAGGTCTAACTATGGCTACACCTTC.

J is TRBJ1-3 and V is TRBV6-4; D call uncertain. Germline loops: CDR1 MRHNA, CDR2 SNTAGT. V was clipped by 9 bases and J by 4 bases, with 13 bases between them. The CDR3 contains 13 residues. The CDR3 nucleotides read TGTGCCAGGAGGAGGGAGTCGGGAAACACCATATATTTT. Its translation: CARRRESGNTIYF.

This clone was counted between two and nine times. The chain couples TRBV6-5 to TRBJ1-2; a weak D match, TRBD1 (5 bases). Germline V gene data show CDR1 as MNHEY and CDR2 as SVGAGI. There are 15 residues in the CDR3. Trimming cost V 0 bases and J 4 bases, with 12 bases left between them. CDR3 DNA sequence: TGTGCCAGCAGTTACTCCGGCCAGGGCGTCTATGGCTACACCTTC. As protein: CASSYSGQGVYGYTF.

The chain carries TRBV5-5 and TRBJ2-7; TRBD2 aligns across 13 bases. Germline assignment: CDR1 SGHKS and CDR2 YYEKEE (reference sequence). The CDR3 consists of 15 residues. The ends lost 4 bases at V and 5 bases at J; junction bases unmatched: 6. The CDR3 sequence: CASSDRTSGRNEQYV. The CDR3, as DNA: TGTGCCAGCAGCGATCGGACTAGCGGGAGAAACGAGCAGTACGTC.

This clone was recorded a few times. The chain links TRBV25-1 to TRBJ2-5, with a possible D match to TRBD1 (5 bases). The germline CDR1 and CDR2 sequences are MGHDK and SYGVNS. The CDR3 length is 16 residues. With 0 bases removed from V and 5 bases from J, the gap between germline ends came to 16 bases. CDR3 sequence: CASSEYRPLAGETQYF. CDR3 in DNA: TGTGCCAGCAGTGAATATCGTCCCCTGGCAGGGGAGACCCAGTACTTC.

The rearrangement uses TRBV27 and TRBJ1-6; D not resolved. V gave up 3 bases and J gave up 5 bases, with 8 bases separating them. This CDR3 is built from 14 residues. Germline CDR1 reads MNHEY; CDR2 reads SMNVEV (reference sequence). For the CDR3, the DNA is TGTGCCAGCAGTTTCGGTACAGATAATTCACCCCTCCACTTT. Amino acid sequence: CASSFGTDNSPLHF.

The chain combines TRBV21-1 with TRBJ1-6; the table's D call of TRBD1 was not tested on the DNA. TRBV21-1 is assigned pseudogene status. The CDR3 runs to 17 residues. The CDR3 sequence is CASSMTDGSSYNSPLHF. The CDR3 nucleotides read TGTGCCAGCAGCATGACAGATGGCAGCTCCTATAATTCACCCCTCCACTTT.

This sequence joins TRBV7-6 and TRBJ2-2; 10 positions agree with TRBD1. V lost 0 bases to trimming and J lost 5 bases; unmatched junction nucleotides: 6. Germline V gene data show CDR1 as SGHVS and CDR2 as FNYEAQ. The CDR3 loop spans 17 amino acids. Here the CDR3 DNA reads TGTGCCAGCAGCTTAGCCCAAGACAGGGGGCTTACCGGGGAGCTGTTTTTT. It specifies CASSLAQDRGLTGELFF. Full variable domain (missing parts from reference TRBV7-6 and TRBJ2-2): GAGVSQSPRYKVTKRGQDVALRCDPISGHVSLYWYRQALGQGPEFLTYFNYEAQQDKSGLPNDRFSAERPEGSISTLTIQRTEQRDSAMYRCASSLAQDRGLTGELFFGEGSRLTVL.

The chain couples TRBV7-9 to TRBJ2-3; 10 bases match TRBD2. This CDR3 comprises 16 residues. J gave up 2 bases and V 1 base, and 3 bases lay outside the gene matches. Germline lookup yields CDR1 SEHNR and CDR2 FQNEAQ (reference sequence). CDR3 in DNA: TGTGCCAGCAGCTTAGTACTAGCGGGGCCCACAGATACGCAGTATTTT. Translating gives CASSLVLAGPTDTQYF.

The chain carries TRBV7-2 and TRBJ1-5; 7 bases map to TRBD1. The length of the CDR3 is 13 residues. The V gene's germline CDR1 is SGHTA and CDR2 FQGNSA. The junction had 0 bases not matched to a gene; V was cut back by 6 bases and J by 1 base. CDR3 in DNA: TGTGCCAGCAGACAGGGGAGCAATCAGCCCCAGCATTTT. Amino acid sequence: CASRQGSNQPQHF.

The chain employs TRBV27 and TRBJ2-7; 13 bases align to TRBD2. Germline V gene sequence: CDR1 MNHEY, CDR2 SMNVEV (reference sequence). V shed 4 bases and J 4 bases; nucleotides not matched to a gene: 4. CDR3 length: 15 residues. CDR3 nucleotide sequence: TGTGCCAGCAGTTCCGCGACTAGCGGGGGGTACGAGCAGTACTTC. Translation: CASSSATSGGYEQYF.

V and J are TRBV6-1 and TRBJ2-7; 10 nucleotides match TRBD2. The junction had 12 bases not matched to a gene; V was cut back by 3 bases and J by 1 base. CDR3 length: 18 residues. The germline CDR1 and CDR2 sequences are MNHNS and SASEGT. The chain's CDR3 is CASSEGAGGPGSSYEQYV. CDR3 nucleotides: TGTGCCAGCAGTGAGGGAGCGGGAGGGCCAGGGTCTTCCTACGAGCAGTACGTC.

This clone was seen once. The sample carries other DNA sequences with the same CDR3. The chain carries TRBV6-1 and TRBJ2-7, with TRBD2 matching 13 bases. The V segment lost 7 bases and the J segment 5 bases; nucleotides outside the gene matches: 5. Germline CDR1 reads MNHNS; CDR2 reads SASEGT. This CDR3 spans 14 amino acids. The CDR3 bases are TGTGCCAGCACCCTGGGACTAGCGGGAAACGAGCAGTACGTC. This encodes CASTLGLAGNEQYV.

Worth noting for this clone: The junction shows a germline mismatch at one end, possibly a read error. The V gene is TRBV4-1, the J gene TRBJ2-7, with TRBD2 identical over 9 bases. Germline values: CDR1 MGHRA, CDR2 YSYEKL. The CDR3 is 16 amino acids. CDR3 bases: TGTGCCAGCAGCCCCCGGGGGCGGGGGGGCGCGGACGAGCAGTACTTC. Translated: CASSPRGRGGADEQYF.

The chain uses TRBV11-3 and TRBJ1-1, with 7 bases fitting TRBD1. The ends lost 3 bases at V and 0 bases at J; junction bases unmatched: 4. Germline CDR1 reads SGHNT; CDR2 reads YENEEA. CDR3 length: 15 amino acids. The CDR3 spells CASSFSGQLNTEAFF. Here the CDR3 DNA reads TGTGCCAGCAGCTTTTCGGGACAGTTGAACACTGAAGCTTTCTTT.

The chain recombines TRBV18 with TRBJ2-3; 7 bases map to TRBD2. This CDR3 spans 13 amino acids. The germline gives CDR1 KGHSH, CDR2 LQKENI. V shed 2 bases and J 9 bases; nucleotides not matched to a gene: 5. CDR3 in amino acids: CASSPDPAGTQYF. CDR3 coding DNA: TGTGCCAGCTCACCAGATCCAGCGGGAACGCAGTATTTT.

This clone appeared a few times. The chain links TRBV4-3 to TRBJ2-1, with TRBD2 identical over 8 bases. This CDR3 contains 18 residues. Trimming cost V 4 bases and J 0 bases; bases outside gene matches: 11. Germline CDR1 LGHNA, CDR2 YSLEER. The CDR3 sequence: CASSPAAGGGSSYNEQFF. CDR3 DNA: TGCGCCAGCAGCCCTGCGGCTGGCGGGGGGTCCTCCTACAATGAGCAGTTCTTC.

The rearrangement joins TRBV27 to TRBJ2-5, with 10 bases aligning to TRBD1. After removal of 6 bases from V and 3 bases from J, the junction contained 4 bases not matched to a gene. Germline values: CDR1 MNHEY, CDR2 SMNVEV (reference sequence). This CDR3 contains 14 residues. The CDR3 loop is CASSKGTGEETQYF. The CDR3 nucleotides are TGTGCCAGCAGCAAGGGGACAGGGGAAGAGACCCAGTACTTC.